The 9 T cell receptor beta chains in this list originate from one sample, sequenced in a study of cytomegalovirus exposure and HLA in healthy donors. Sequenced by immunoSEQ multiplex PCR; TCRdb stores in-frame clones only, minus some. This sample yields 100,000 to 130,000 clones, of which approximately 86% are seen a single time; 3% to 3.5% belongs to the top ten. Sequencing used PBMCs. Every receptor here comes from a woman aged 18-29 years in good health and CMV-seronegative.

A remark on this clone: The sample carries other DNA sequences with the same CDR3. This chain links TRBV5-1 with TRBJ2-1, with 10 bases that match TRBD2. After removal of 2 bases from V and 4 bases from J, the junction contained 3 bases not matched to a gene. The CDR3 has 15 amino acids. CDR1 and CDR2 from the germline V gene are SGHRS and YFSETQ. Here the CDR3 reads CASSLAGGAYNEQFF. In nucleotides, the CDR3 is TGCGCCAGCAGCTTAGCGGGGGGGGCGTACAATGAGCAGTTCTTC.

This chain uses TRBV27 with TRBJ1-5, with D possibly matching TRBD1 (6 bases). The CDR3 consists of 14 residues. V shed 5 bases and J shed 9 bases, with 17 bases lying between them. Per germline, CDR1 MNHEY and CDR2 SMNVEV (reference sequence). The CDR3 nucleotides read TGTGCCAGCAGTCCTGCGGACAGTAGACGGCCCCAGCATTTT. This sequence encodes CASSPADSRRPQHF.

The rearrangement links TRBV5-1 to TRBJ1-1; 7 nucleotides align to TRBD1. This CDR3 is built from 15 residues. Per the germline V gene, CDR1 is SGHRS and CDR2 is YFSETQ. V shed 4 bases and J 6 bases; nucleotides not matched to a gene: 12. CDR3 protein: CASSPRGQVLAEAFF. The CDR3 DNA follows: TGCGCCAGCAGCCCGCGAGGACAGGTTTTGGCTGAAGCTTTCTTT.

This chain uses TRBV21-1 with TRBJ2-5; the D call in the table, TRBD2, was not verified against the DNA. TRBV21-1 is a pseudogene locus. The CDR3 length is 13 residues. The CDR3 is CASTVGGALAQYF. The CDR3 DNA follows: TGTGCCAGCACTGTGGGGGGGGCTCTGGCCCAGTACTTC.

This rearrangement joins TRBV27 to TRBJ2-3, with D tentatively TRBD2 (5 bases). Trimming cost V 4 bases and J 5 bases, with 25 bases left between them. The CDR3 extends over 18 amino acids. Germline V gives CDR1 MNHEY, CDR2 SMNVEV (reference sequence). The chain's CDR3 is CASSYNKRGLRGEDTQYF. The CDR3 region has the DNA TGTGCCAGCAGTTACAACAAAAGAGGCCTTCGGGGTGAAGATACGCAGTATTTT.

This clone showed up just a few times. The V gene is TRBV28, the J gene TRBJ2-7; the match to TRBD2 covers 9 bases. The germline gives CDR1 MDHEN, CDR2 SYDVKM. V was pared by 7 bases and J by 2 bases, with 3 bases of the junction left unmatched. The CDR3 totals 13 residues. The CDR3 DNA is TGTGCCAGCAAGTCTAGCGGGGCCTACGAGCAGTACTTC. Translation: CASKSSGAYEQYF.

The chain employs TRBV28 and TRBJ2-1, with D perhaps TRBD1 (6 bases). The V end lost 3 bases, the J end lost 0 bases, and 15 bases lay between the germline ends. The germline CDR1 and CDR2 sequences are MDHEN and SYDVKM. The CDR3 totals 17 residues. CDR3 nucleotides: TGTGCCAGCAGTTTCTTCTCGACAGGACCCTCCTACAATGAGCAGTTCTTC. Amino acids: CASSFFSTGPSYNEQFF. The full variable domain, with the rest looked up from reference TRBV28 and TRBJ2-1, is DVKVTQSSRYLVKRTGEKVFLECVQDMDHENMFWYRQDPGLGLRLIYFSYDVKMKEKGDIPEGYSVSREKKERFSLILESASTNQTSMYLCASSFFSTGPSYNEQFFGPGTRLTVL.

The chain's CDR3 is CASSFGGGHQETQYF. In DNA form, the CDR3 reads TGTGCCAGCAGCTTCGGGGGGGGGCACCAAGAGACCCAGTACTTC. The chain couples TRBV13 to TRBJ2-5, with 8 bases lining up with TRBD2. This CDR3 has 15 residues. Germline lookup yields CDR1 PRHDT and CDR2 FYEKMQ (reference sequence). The V segment lost 3 bases and the J segment 0 bases; nucleotides outside the gene matches: 3.

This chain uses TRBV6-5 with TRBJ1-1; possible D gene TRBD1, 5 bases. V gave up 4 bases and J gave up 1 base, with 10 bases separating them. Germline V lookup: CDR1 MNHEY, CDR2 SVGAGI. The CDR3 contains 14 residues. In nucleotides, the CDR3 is TGTGCCAGCAGTTCTCTACAGGAGAACACTGAAGCTTTCTTT. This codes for CASSSLQENTEAFF.